This is a list of T cell receptor beta chains from one sample in a study of shared T cell receptors in the human thymus. TCRdb's copy holds only in-frame clones and misses some; the assay was immunoSEQ multiplex PCR. In the table there are 650,000 to 950,000 clones, approximately 83% of which are singletons. The same sample was also used in a study of human thymus T cells.

The sequenced material came from thymocytes. Source of these receptors: a girl under three years old with a congenital heart defect. The CDR3 runs from the conserved cysteine through the conserved F or W. A D gene is named only where the DNA matches it firmly. Expanded clones are given a class, and other clones once, few, many or no size at all.

>-|TRBJ2-5|once|TRBV7-8
TGTGCCAGCAGCTCCAGGCGTTTGGCGGAGACCCAGTACTTC
CASSSRRLAETQYF
>-|TRBJ1-2|-|TRBV6-5
TGTGCCAGCAGTTACTACAACGACTATGGCTACACCTTC
CASSYYNDYGYTF
>-|TRBJ1-4|-|TRBV30
TGTGCCTGGAGAGCGAGGAGTCGGTACTTTGCAACTAATGAAAAACTGTTTTTT
CAWRARSRYFATNEKLFF
>-|TRBJ1-5|-|TRBV5-8
TGTGCCAGCAGCTTGGGTGGCAGCACTCGGGTGCCCCAGCATTTT
CASSLGGSTRVPQHF
>-|TRBJ2-3|once|TRBV5-1
TGCGCCAGCAGCCTGGAAGTCTTTCCAACTAGCACAGATACGCAGTATTTT
CASSLEVFPTSTDTQYF
>TRBD1|TRBJ1-1|once|TRBV19
TGTGCCAGTACAGACAGGGGAAACACTGAAGCTTTCTTT
CASTDRGNTEAFF
>-|TRBJ2-7|-|TRBV28
TGTGCCAGCAGTTTTCCGGACAGTCGCTACGAGCAGTACTTC
CASSFPDSRYEQYF
>-|TRBJ2-7|-|TRBV27
TGTGCCAGCAGTTCGAAGAGGGTTTCCTTGAACGAGCAGTACTTC
CASSSKRVSLNEQYF
>-|TRBJ2-1|-|TRBV10-1
TGCGCCAGCAGTGACTCGTCTCCTAGAGTCCCCTACAATGAGCAGTTCTTC
CASSDSSPRVPYNEQFF
>TRBD1|TRBJ1-3|few|TRBV14
TGTGCCAGCAGCCCCCGAAGGGGGCCCGGGGCCATATATTTT
CASSPRRGPGAIYF
>-|TRBJ1-1|-|TRBV5-1
TGCGCCAGCAGCCGAGGTTCGACGACTGAAGCTTTCTTT
CASSRGSTTEAFF
>TRBD2|TRBJ2-1|-|TRBV5-1
TGCGCCAGCAGCTTGGTGGAACCCTCTAGCGGGGGATCGTACAATGAGCAGTTCTTC
CASSLVEPSSGGSYNEQFF
>TRBD1|TRBJ1-1|-|TRBV9
TGTGCCAGCAGCACCGGACAGGGGAACACTGAAGCTTTCTTT
CASSTGQGNTEAFF
>-|TRBJ1-6|-|TRBV28
TGTGCCAGCAGTTTGCCGATACAGCCTAATTCACCCCTCCACTTT
CASSLPIQPNSPLHF
>-|TRBJ1-1|-|TRBV5-1
TGCGCCAGCAGCTTAAACGTCTCGAGCGCTGAAGCTTTCTTT
CASSLNVSSAEAFF
>-|TRBJ1-1|-|TRBV2
TGTGCCAGCAGTGAAGACCCTTTCCCAGGGGCGATCACTGAAGCTTTCTTT
CASSEDPFPGAITEAFF
>TRBD1|TRBJ1-2|-|TRBV9
TGTGCCAGCAGCCCTCAGCCTCGGACAGGCACAGCTAACTATGGCTACACCTTC
CASSPQPRTGTANYGYTF
>-|TRBJ1-1|-|TRBV7-2
TGTGCCAGCAGCTCCGGACCCGGGAGAGCTTTCTTT
CASSSGPGRAFF
>-|TRBJ2-1|-|TRBV9
TGTGCCAGCAGCGTAGAGGATAGCTCCAACAATGAGCAGTTCTTC
CASSVEDSSNNEQFF
>-|TRBJ1-6|-|TRBV18
TGTGCCAGCTCACGAGAGGAGGACGGCTTTTCCTATAATTCACCCCTCCACTTT
CASSREEDGFSYNSPLHF
>TRBD1|TRBJ2-7|-|TRBV27
TGTGCCAGCAGGACCAACAGGGGGCGGAGCTCCTACGAGCAGTACTTC
CASRTNRGRSSYEQYF
>-|TRBJ2-7|-|TRBV5-6
TGTGCCAGCAGCTTATCATTCCGGGTGCCAGACAGTACTTCCTACGAGCAGTACTTC
CASSLSFRVPDSTSYEQYF
>-|TRBJ1-1|once|TRBV28
TGTGCCAGCAGTACCGAGGGCGCCATGAACACTGAAGCTTTCTTT
CASSTEGAMNTEAFF
>-|TRBJ2-7|-|TRBV5-1
TGCGCCAGCAGCTTGGTTGACCGTCGGGGCTACGAGCAGTACTTC
CASSLVDRRGYEQYF